Listed below are T cell receptor beta chains from one sample, sequenced in a study of blood T cell repertoires in COVID-19. TCRdb keeps only in-frame clones here, not all; method: immunoSEQ multiplex PCR. The table records tens of thousands of clones, roughly 89% of them present only once. The source material was peripheral blood. These receptors were taken from a man between 50 and 59 years old with acute or convalescent COVID-19. Both conserved end residues are trimmed from each CDR3. A D gene is named only where the DNA matches it firmly.

v_call d_call cdr3_aa
TRBV5-6 . ASSAGTNYEQY
TRBV29-1 . SVVPGYT
TRBV7-8 . ASSLFGGEAF
TRBV14 TRBD2 ASSQGLAGYYEQY
TRBV9 TRBD2 ASSASGTSYNEQF
TRBV6-5 . ASGRGSSYEQY
TRBV4-3 TRBD2 ASSRSSGYNEQF
TRBV29-1 TRBD2 SVRTSNEQF
TRBV6-5 . ASSRAMSGDTQY
TRBV14 . ASSQESRRNEKLF
TRBV30 . AWSWGRWVPGANVLT